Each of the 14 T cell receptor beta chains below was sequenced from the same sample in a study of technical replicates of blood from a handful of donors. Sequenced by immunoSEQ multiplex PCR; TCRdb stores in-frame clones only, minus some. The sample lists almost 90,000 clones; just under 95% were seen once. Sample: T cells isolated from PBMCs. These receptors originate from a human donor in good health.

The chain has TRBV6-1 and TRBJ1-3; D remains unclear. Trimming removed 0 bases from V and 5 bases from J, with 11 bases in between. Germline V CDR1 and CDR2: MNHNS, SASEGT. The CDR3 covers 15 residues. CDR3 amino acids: CASSEAGRLRNTIYF. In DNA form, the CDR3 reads TGTGCCAGCAGTGAAGCGGGGAGGCTGCGAAACACCATATATTTT.

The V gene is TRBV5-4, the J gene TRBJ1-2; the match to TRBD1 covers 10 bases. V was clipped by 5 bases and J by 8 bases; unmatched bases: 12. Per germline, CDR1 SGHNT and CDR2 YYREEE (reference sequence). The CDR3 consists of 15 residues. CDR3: CASRRPGTGDRGYTF. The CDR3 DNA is TGTGCCAGCAGACGTCCTGGGACAGGGGATAGGGGCTACACCTTC.

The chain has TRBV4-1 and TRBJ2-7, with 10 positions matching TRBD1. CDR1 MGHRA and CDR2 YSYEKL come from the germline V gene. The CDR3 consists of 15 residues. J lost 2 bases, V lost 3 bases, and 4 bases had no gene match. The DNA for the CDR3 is TGCGCCAGCAGCCACCCCGGACAGGGGGCCTACGAGCAGTACTTC. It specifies CASSHPGQGAYEQYF.

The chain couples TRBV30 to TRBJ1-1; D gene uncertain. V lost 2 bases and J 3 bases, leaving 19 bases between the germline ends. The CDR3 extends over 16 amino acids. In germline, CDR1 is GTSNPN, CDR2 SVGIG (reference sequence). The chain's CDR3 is CAWSPSPGQRDTEAFF. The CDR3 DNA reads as TGTGCCTGGAGTCCCTCCCCCGGGCAGAGGGACACTGAAGCTTTCTTT.

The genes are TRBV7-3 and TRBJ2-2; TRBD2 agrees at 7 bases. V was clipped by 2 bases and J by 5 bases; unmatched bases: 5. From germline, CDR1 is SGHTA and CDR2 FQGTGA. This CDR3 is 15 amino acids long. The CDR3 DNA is TGTGCCAGCAGCTTAGCTAGCGGAAATACCGGGGAGCTGTTTTTT. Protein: CASSLASGNTGELFF.

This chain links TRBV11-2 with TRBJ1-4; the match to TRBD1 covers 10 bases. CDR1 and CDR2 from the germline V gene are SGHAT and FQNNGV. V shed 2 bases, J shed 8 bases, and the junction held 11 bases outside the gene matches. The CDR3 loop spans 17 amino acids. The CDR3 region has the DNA TGTGCCAGCAGCTTAAGCCCATGGGGGACAGGGGAGGAAAAACTGTTTTTT. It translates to CASSLSPWGTGEEKLFF. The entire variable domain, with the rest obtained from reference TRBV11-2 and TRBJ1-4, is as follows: EAGVAQSPRYKIIEKRQSVAFWCNPISGHATLYWYQQILGQGPKLLIQFQNNGVVDDSQLPKDRFSAERLKGVDSTLKIQPAKLEDSAVYLCASSLSPWGTGEEKLFFGSGTQLSVL.

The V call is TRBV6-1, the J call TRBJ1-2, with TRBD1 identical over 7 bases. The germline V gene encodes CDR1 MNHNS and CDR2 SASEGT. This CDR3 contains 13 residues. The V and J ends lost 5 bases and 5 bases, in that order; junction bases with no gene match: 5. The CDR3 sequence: CASSSGGIYGYTF. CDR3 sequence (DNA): TGTGCCAGCAGTTCAGGGGGGATTTATGGCTACACCTTC.

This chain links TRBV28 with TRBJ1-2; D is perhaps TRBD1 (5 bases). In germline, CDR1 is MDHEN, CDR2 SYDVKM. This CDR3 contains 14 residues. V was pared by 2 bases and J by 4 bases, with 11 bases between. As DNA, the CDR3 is TGTGCCAGCAGTTTAGGCCAGACAGTCTATGGCTACACCTTC. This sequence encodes CASSLGQTVYGYTF.

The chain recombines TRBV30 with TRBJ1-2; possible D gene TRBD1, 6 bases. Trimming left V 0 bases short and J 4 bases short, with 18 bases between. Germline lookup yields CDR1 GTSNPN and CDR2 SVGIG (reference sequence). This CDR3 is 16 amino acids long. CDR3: CAWSVGLGGGGYGYTF. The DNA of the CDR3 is TGTGCCTGGAGTGTAGGCCTAGGGGGGGGCGGCTATGGCTACACCTTC.

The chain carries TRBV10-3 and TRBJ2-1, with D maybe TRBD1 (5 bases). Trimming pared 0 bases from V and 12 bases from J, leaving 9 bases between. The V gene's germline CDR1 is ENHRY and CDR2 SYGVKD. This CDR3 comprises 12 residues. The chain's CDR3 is CAISESQVWQFF. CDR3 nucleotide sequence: TGTGCCATCAGTGAGTCACAGGTGTGGCAGTTCTTC.

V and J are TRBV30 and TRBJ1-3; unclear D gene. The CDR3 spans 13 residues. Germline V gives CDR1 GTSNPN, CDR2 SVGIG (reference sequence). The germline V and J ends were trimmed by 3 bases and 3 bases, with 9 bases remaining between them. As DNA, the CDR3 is TGTGCCTGGAGCGTAACCAGTGGAAACACCATATATTTT. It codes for CAWSVTSGNTIYF. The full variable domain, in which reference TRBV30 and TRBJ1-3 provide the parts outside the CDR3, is SQTIHQWPATLVQPVGSPLSLECTVEGTSNPNLYWYRQAAGRGLQLLFYSVGIGQISSEVPQNLSASRPQDRQFILSSKKLLLSDSGFYLCAWSVTSGNTIYFGEGSWLTVV.

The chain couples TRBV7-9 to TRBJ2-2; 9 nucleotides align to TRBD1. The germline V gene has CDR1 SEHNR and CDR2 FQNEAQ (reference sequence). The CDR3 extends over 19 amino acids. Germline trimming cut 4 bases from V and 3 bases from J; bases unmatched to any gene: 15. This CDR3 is CASSSGRLRTGDDTGELFF. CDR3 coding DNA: TGTGCCAGCAGCTCCGGAAGACTAAGGACAGGGGACGACACCGGGGAGCTGTTTTTT.

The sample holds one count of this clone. DNA for the CDR3: TGCGCCAGTAAGCCCCAGACAGAACTTAATGAAAAACTGTTTTTT. Translating gives CASKPQTELNEKLFF. The genes are TRBV4-1 and TRBJ1-4; D perhaps matches TRBD1 (5 bases). V was cut by 9 bases and J by 4 bases, with 18 bases left in between. The CDR3 covers 15 residues. CDR1 and CDR2 (germline): MGHRA, YSYEKL.

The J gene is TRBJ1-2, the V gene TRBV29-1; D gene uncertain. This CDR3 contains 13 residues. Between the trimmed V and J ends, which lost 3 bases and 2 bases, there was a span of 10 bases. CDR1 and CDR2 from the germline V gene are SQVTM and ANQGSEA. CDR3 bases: TGCAGCGTTGAGTTGGGCAGCAACTATGGCTACACCTTC. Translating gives CSVELGSNYGYTF.